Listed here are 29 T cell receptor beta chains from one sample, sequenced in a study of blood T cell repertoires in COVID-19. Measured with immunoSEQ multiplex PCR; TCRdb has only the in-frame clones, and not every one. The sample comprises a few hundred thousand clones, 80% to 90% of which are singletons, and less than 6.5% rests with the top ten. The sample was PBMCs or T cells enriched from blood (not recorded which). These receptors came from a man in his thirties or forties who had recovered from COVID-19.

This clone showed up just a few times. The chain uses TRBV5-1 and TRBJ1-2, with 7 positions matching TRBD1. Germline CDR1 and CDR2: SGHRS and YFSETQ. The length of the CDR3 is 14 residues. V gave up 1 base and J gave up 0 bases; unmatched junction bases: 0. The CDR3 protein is CASSLQGANYGYTF. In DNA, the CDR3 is TGCGCCAGCAGCTTGCAGGGGGCTAACTATGGCTACACCTTC.

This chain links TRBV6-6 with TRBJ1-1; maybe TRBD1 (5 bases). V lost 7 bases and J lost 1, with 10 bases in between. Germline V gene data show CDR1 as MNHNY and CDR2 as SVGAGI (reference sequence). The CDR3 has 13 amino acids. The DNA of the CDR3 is TGTGCCAGCACCCCCGGACAGAACACTGAAGCTTTCTTT. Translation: CASTPGQNTEAFF.

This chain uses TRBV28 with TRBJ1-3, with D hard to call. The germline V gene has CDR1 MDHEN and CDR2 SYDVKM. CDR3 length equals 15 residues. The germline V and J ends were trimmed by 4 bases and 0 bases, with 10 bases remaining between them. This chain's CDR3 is CASSSDGSSGNTIYF. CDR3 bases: TGTGCCAGCAGTTCCGACGGGAGCTCTGGAAACACCATATATTTT.

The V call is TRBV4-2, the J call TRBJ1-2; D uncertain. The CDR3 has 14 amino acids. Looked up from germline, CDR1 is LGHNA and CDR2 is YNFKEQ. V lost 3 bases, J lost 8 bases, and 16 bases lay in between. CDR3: CASSQGRTGTGYTF. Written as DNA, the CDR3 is TGTGCCAGCAGCCAGGGGAGGACGGGAACCGGCTACACCTTC.

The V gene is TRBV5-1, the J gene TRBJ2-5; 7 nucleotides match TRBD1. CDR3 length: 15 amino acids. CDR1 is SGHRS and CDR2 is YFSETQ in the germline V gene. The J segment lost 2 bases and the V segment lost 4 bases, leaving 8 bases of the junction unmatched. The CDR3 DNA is TGCGCCAGCAGCCTGTTAGGGACAGCACAAGAGACCCAGTACTTC. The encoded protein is CASSLLGTAQETQYF.

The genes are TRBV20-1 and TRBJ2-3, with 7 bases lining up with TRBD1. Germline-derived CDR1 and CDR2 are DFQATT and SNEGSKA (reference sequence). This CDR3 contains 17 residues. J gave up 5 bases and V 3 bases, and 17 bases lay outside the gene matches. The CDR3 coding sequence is TGCAGTGCTAGTCCGGCCCGACAGGGTGGTGGAGTAGATACGCAGTATTTT. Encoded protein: CSASPARQGGGVDTQYF.

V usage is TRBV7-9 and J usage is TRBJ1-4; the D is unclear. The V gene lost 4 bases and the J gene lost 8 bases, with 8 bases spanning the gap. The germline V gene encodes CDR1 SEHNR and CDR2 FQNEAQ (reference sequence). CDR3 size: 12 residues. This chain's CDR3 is CASSSGGEKLFF. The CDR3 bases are TGTGCCAGCAGCTCAGGCGGGGAAAAACTGTTTTTT.

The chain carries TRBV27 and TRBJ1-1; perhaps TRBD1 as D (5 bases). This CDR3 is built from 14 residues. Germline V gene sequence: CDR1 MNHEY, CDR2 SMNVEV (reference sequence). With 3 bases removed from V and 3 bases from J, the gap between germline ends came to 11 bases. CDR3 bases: TGTGCCAGCAGTTTTGCCCAGGGATACACTGAAGCTTTCTTT. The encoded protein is CASSFAQGYTEAFF.

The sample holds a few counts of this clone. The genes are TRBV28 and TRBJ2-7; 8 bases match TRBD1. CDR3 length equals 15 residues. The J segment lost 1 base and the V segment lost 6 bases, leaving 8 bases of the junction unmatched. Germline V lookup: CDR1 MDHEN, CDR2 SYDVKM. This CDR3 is CASRARDRPSYEQYF. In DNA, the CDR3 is TGTGCCAGCAGGGCTCGGGACAGGCCATCCTACGAGCAGTACTTC.

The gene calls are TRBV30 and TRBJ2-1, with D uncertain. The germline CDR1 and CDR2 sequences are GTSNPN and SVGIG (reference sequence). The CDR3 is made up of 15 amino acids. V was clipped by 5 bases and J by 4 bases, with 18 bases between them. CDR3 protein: CAWAAGFDHYNEQFF. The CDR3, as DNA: TGTGCCTGGGCTGCAGGCTTTGACCATTACAATGAGCAGTTCTTC.

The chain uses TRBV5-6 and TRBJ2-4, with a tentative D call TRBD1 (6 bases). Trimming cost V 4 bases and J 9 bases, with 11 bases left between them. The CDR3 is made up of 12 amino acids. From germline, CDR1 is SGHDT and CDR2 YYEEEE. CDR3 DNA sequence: TGTGCCAGCAGCGGTCAGGGGTTCATTCAGTACTTC. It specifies CASSGQGFIQYF.

DNA of the CDR3: TGTGCCAGCAGTTCTCGGACAGGGGGCGCAGCAGATACGCAGTATTTT. Amino acid sequence: CASSSRTGGAADTQYF. V is TRBV2 and J is TRBJ2-3; 11 bases match TRBD1. CDR1 SNHLY and CDR2 FYNNEI come from the germline V gene. V shed 5 bases and J 4 bases; nucleotides not matched to a gene: 8. This CDR3 is 16 amino acids long.

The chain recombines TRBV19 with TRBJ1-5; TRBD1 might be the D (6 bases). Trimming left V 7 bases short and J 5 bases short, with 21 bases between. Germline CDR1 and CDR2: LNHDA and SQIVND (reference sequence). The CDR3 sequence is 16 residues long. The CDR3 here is CASKGVGGLRDQPQHF. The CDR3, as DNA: TGTGCCAGTAAAGGTGTGGGGGGGCTCAGGGATCAGCCCCAGCATTTT. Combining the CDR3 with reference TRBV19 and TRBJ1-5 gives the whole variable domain DGGITQSPKYLFRKEGQNVTLSCEQNLNHDAMYWYRQDPGQGLRLIYYSQIVNDFQKGDIAEGYSVSREKKESFPLTVTSAQKNPTAFYLCASKGVGGLRDQPQHFGDGTRLSIL.

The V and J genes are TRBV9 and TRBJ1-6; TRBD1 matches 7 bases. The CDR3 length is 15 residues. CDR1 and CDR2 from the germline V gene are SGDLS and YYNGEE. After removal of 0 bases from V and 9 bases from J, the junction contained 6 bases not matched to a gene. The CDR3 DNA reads TGTGCCAGCAGCGTAGGAACAGGGGTGGGTTCACCCCTCCACTTT. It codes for CASSVGTGVGSPLHF.

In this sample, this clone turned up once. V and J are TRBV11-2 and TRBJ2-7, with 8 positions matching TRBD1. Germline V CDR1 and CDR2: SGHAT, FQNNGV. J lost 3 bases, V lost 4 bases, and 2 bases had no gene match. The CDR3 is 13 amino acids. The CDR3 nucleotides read TGTGCCAGCAGCTCCGGGACAGGCTACGAGCAGTACTTC. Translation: CASSSGTGYEQYF.

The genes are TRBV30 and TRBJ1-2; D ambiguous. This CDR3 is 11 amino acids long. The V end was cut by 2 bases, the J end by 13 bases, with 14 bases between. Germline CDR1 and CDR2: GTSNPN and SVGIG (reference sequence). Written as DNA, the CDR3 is TGTGCCTGGAGTAGCGGGGATCGGGGCACCTTC. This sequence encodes CAWSSGDRGTF.

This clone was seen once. CDR3 in amino acids: CAIHSYEQYF. The DNA for the CDR3 is TGTGCCATCCACTCCTACGAGCAGTACTTC. The chain joins TRBV28 to TRBJ2-7, with no clear D. CDR3 length equals 10 residues. Trimming removed 10 bases at V and 0 bases at J, with 4 bases between. Germline V gives CDR1 MDHEN, CDR2 SYDVKM.

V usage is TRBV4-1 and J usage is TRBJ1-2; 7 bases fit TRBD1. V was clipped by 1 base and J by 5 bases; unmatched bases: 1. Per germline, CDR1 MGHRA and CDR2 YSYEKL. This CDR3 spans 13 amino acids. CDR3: CASSQGQGYGYTF. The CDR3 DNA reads TGCGCCAGCAGCCAAGGACAGGGATATGGCTACACCTTC.

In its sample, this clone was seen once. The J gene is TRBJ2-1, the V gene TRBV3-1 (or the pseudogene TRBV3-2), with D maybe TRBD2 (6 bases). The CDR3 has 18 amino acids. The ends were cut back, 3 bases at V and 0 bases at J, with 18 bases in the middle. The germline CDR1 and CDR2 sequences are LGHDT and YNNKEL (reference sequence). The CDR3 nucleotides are TGTGCCAGCAGCCACCAACCTTGGGGGGAAGGCTCCTACAATGAGCAGTTCTTC. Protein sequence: CASSHQPWGEGSYNEQFF.

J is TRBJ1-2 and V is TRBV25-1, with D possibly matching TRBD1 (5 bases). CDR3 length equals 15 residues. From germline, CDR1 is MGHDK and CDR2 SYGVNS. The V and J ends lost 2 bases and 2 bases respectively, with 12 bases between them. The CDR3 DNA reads TGTGCCAGCAGTGAAGGGCAGGGCTTGAACTATGGCTACACCTTC. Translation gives CASSEGQGLNYGYTF.

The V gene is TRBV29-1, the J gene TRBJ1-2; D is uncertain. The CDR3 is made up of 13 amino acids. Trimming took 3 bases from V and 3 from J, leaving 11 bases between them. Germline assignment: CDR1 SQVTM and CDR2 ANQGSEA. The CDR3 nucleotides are TGCAGCGTTGAGTCCCCAGAGGACTATGGCTACACCTTC. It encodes CSVESPEDYGYTF. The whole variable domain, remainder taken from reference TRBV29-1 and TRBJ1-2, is SAVISQKPSRDICQRGTSLTIQCQVDSQVTMMFWYRQQPGQSLTLIATANQGSEATYESGFVIDKFPISRPNLTFSTLTVSNMSPEDSSIYLCSVESPEDYGYTFGSGTRLTVV.

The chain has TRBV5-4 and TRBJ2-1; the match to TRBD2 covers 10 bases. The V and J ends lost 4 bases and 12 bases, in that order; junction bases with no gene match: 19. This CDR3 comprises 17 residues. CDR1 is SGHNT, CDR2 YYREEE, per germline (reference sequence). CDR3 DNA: TGTGCCAGCAGCCACTATGCTAGCGGGGGCACGCAGGAGCGGCAGTTCTTC. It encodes CASSHYASGGTQERQFF.

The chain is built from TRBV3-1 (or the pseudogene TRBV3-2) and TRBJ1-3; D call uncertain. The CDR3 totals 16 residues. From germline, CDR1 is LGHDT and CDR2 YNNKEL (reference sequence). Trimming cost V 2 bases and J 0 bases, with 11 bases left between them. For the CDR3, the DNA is TGTGCCAGCAGCCAAAAAGCCGCTACCTCTGGAAACACCATATATTTT. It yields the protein CASSQKAATSGNTIYF.

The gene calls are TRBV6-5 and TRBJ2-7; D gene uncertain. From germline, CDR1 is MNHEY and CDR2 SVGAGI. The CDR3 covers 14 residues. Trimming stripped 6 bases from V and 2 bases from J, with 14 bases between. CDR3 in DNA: TGTGCCAGCAGCCCGAGCACGGTTGCCTACGAGCAGTACTTC. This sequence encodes CASSPSTVAYEQYF.

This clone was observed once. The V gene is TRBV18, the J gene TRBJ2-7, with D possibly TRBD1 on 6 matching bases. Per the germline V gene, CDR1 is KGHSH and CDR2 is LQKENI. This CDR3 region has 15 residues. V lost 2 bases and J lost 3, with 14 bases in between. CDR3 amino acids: CASSPSQGSFYEQYF. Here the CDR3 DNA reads TGTGCCAGCTCACCATCACAGGGATCGTTCTACGAGCAGTACTTC.

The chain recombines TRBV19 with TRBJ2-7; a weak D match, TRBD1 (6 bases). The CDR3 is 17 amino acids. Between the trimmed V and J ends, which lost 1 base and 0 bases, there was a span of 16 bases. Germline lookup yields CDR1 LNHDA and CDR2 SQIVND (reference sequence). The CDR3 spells CASSIGGAGAISYEQYF. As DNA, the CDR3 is TGTGCCAGTAGTATAGGGGGAGCAGGGGCAATCTCCTACGAGCAGTACTTC.

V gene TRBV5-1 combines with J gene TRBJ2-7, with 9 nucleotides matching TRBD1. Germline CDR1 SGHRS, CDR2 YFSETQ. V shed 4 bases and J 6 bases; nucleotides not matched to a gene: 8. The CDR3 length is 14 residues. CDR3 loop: CASSTNRDRAEQYF. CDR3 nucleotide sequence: TGCGCCAGCAGCACCAACCGGGACAGGGCCGAGCAGTACTTC.

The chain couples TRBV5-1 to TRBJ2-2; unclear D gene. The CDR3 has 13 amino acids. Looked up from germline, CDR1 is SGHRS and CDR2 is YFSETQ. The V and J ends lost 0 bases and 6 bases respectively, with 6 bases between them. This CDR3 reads CASSLAPPGELFF. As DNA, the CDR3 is TGCGCCAGCAGCTTGGCCCCTCCCGGGGAGCTGTTTTTT. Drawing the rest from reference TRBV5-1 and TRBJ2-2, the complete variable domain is KAGVTQTPRYLIKTRGQQVTLSCSPISGHRSVSWYQQTPGQGLQFLFEYFSETQRNKGNFPGRFSGRQFSNSRSEMNVSTLELGDSALYLCASSLAPPGELFFGEGSRLTVL.

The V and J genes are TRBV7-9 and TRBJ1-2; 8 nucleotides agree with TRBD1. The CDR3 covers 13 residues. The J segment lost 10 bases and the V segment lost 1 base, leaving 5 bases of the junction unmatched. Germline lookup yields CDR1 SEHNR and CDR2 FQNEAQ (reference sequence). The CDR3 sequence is CASSLETGAPYTF. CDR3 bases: TGTGCCAGCAGCTTAGAGACAGGGGCTCCCTACACCTTC.